Shown below are 25 T cell receptor beta chains from a single sample sequenced in a study of CD8+CD57+ T cells in acquired aplastic anemia. Genomic DNA, serving as template, underwent TCR beta VDJ and CDR3 profiling. From the reads, TCRdb called clonotypes with MiXCR, one entry per CDR3 protein. The sample lists roughly 180,000 distinct CDR3 sequences, more than 60% seen once, with about 42% in the top ten. Whoever was chosen for sequencing had shown CD8+CD57+ cell expansion by flow cytometry. The sample taken for sequencing was sorted CD4+, CD8+, or CD8+CD57+ T cells (not recorded which) from PBMCs. The receptor set was obtained from a human donor with aplastic anemia.

The V call is TRBV2, the J call TRBJ2-7; the match to TRBD2 covers 10 bases. Germline loops: CDR1 SNHLY, CDR2 FYNNEI. The J segment lost 10 bases and the V segment lost 4 bases, leaving 13 bases of the junction unmatched. This CDR3 comprises 15 residues. CDR3 protein: CASSVLQAGGGQQYF. CDR3 DNA: TGTGCCAGCAGTGTACTCCAAGCGGGAGGGGGGCAACAGTACTTC.

This clonotype has at least ten counts. CDR3 bases: TGCGCCAGCAGCCTTGCTAGCGGGGGGGCGACCTACGAGCAGTACTTC. It encodes CASSLASGGATYEQYF. The chain joins TRBV4-1 to TRBJ2-7, with 12 bases lining up with TRBD2. Per the germline V gene, CDR1 is MGHRA and CDR2 is YSYEKL. This CDR3 contains 16 residues. The ends lost 4 bases at V and 2 bases at J; junction bases unmatched: 6.

The chain is built from TRBV5-1 and TRBJ2-3; D unresolved. Trimming took 0 bases from V and 2 from J, leaving 10 bases between them. This CDR3 contains 15 residues. Looked up from germline, CDR1 is SGHRS and CDR2 is YFSETQ. CDR3 nucleotide sequence: TGCGCCAGCAGCTTGGTCGGTGGGCTCACAGATACGCAGTATTTT. It specifies CASSLVGGLTDTQYF.

The chain joins TRBV24-1 to TRBJ2-2; weak D call: TRBD1 (6 bases). The V gene lost 6 bases and the J gene lost 0 bases, with 13 bases spanning the gap. The germline V gene has CDR1 KGHDR and CDR2 SFDVKD. The CDR3 has 16 residues. In nucleotides, the CDR3 is TGTGCCACCAGTACTCCCGGGACACCGAACACCGGGGAGCTGTTTTTT. This codes for CATSTPGTPNTGELFF.

This clonotype appeared once. The gene calls are TRBV5-1 and TRBJ1-1; 8 nucleotides line up with TRBD1. The germline V gene has CDR1 SGHRS and CDR2 YFSETQ. Trimming at V came to 0 bases and at J to 2 bases, leaving 3 bases not matched to a gene. The CDR3 sequence is 15 residues long. The CDR3 protein is CASSLEQGDNTEAFF. The CDR3 region has the DNA TGCGCCAGCAGCTTGGAACAGGGGGATAACACTGAAGCTTTCTTT.

Concerning this clonotype: At one end the junction does not follow the germline gene, possibly because of a read error. J is TRBJ1-6 and V is TRBV6-6; the D is unclear. The CDR3 covers 13 residues. The germline gives CDR1 MNHNY, CDR2 SVGAGI (reference sequence). CDR3 amino acids: CASRVVDNSPLHF. In DNA, the CDR3 is TGTGCCAGCAGGGTGGTCGATAATTCGCCCCTCCACTTT.

The CDR3 bases are TGTGCCAGCAGTGCTGGGGGGACACCCGACTCCTACAATGAGCAGTTCTTC. Translating gives CASSAGGTPDSYNEQFF. The chain uses TRBV25-1 and TRBJ2-1; either TRBD1 or TRBD2 may supply D (6 bases each). Trimming shortened V by 4 bases and J by 0 bases, and 16 bases separated the two germline ends. The CDR3 has 17 amino acids. Looked up from germline, CDR1 is MGHDK and CDR2 is SYGVNS.

This chain links TRBV9 with TRBJ2-5; TRBD2 aligns across 7 bases. The germline V gene has CDR1 SGDLS and CDR2 YYNGEE. V dropped 0 bases and J dropped 0; count of bases not matched to a gene: 5. The CDR3 extends over 16 amino acids. The CDR3 here is CASSVGGGSYQETQYF. The CDR3, as DNA: TGTGCCAGCAGCGTAGGGGGGGGGTCCTACCAAGAGACCCAGTACTTC.

The rearrangement uses TRBV15 and TRBJ2-5; 7 bases agree with TRBD1. The better agreement between TRBJ2-7 and the DNA end casts doubt on the J call. The CDR3 has 16 amino acids. Germline values: CDR1 LNHNV, CDR2 YYDKDF (reference sequence). Written as DNA, the CDR3 is TGTGCCACCAGCAGAGATCGATTGACAGGGCCCTACGAGCAGTACTTC. It yields the protein CATSRDRLTGPYEQYF.

The V and J genes are TRBV7-2 and TRBJ2-1; D not resolved. Per germline, CDR1 SGHTA and CDR2 FQGNSA. With 6 bases removed from V and 1 base from J, the gap between germline ends came to 13 bases. The CDR3 is 15 amino acids. CDR3 in amino acids: CASRPYPRSYNEQFF. The CDR3 DNA sequence: TGTGCCAGCAGACCCTACCCGCGATCCTACAATGAGCAGTTCTTC.

J is TRBJ2-1 and V is TRBV10-3; the match to TRBD2 covers 13 bases. The CDR3 is made up of 16 amino acids. The ends lost 6 bases at V and 4 bases at J; junction bases unmatched: 6. Germline values: CDR1 ENHRY, CDR2 SYGVKD. CDR3 sequence: CAIRPGTSGAYNEQFF. DNA of the CDR3: TGTGCCATCAGGCCCGGGACTAGCGGGGCGTACAATGAGCAGTTCTTC.

This clonotype was counted ten times or more. The chain has TRBV19 and TRBJ2-7; perhaps TRBD2 as D (5 bases). The CDR3 loop spans 12 amino acids. Trimming took 1 base from V and 6 from J, leaving 7 bases between them. Germline-derived CDR1 and CDR2 are LNHDA and SQIVND (reference sequence). CDR3 region: CASSIGTLEQYF. The CDR3 region has the DNA TGTGCCAGTAGTATAGGGACTCTCGAGCAGTACTTC.

This chain links TRBV6-1 with TRBJ2-7; 10 bases are shared with TRBD2. This CDR3 comprises 13 residues. Germline V gene sequence: CDR1 MNHNS, CDR2 SASEGT. V shed 6 bases, J shed 6 bases, and the junction held 5 bases outside the gene matches. CDR3 in DNA: TGTGCCAGCAGCCTAGCGGGGGCGAGCGAGCAGTACTTC. It is translated as CASSLAGASEQYF.

This rearrangement joins TRBV19 to TRBJ1-1; weak D call: TRBD1 (6 bases). CDR1 and CDR2 from the germline V gene are LNHDA and SQIVND (reference sequence). This CDR3 contains 14 residues. Trimming shortened V by 5 bases and J by 4 bases, and 14 bases separated the two germline ends. CDR3 DNA: TGTGCCAGTAGTCCCCGAGGACAGCCCACTGAAGCTTTCTTT. This sequence encodes CASSPRGQPTEAFF.

This clonotype was detected only a few times. The chain couples TRBV19 to TRBJ1-2, with 10 nucleotides matching TRBD1. Germline CDR1 and CDR2: LNHDA and SQIVND (reference sequence). CDR3 length: 15 residues. With 7 bases clipped from V and 8 bases from J, the junction kept 13 bases outside the gene matches. The CDR3: CASTGTGVQARGYTF. The CDR3 DNA follows: TGTGCCAGTACCGGGACAGGGGTTCAAGCAAGAGGCTACACCTTC.

The chain recombines TRBV7-9 with TRBJ1-6; D is unclear. CDR1 and CDR2 from the germline V gene are SEHNR and FQNEAQ (reference sequence). This CDR3 has 13 residues. Trimming removed 4 bases from V and 10 bases from J, with 11 bases in between. CDR3 nucleotides: TGTGCCAGCAGCTCATTGTCTGGGTCACCCCTCCACTTT. The encoded protein is CASSSLSGSPLHF.

This clonotype was found once. The V and J genes are TRBV24-1 and TRBJ2-7, with unresolved D. V gave up 0 bases and J gave up 6 bases, with 17 bases separating them. CDR1 and CDR2 (germline): KGHDR, SFDVKD. The CDR3 spans 16 residues. The CDR3 DNA is TGTGCCACCAGTGATTTGATGGGGTACCGCTCCCCCGAGCAGTACTTC. Encoded protein: CATSDLMGYRSPEQYF.

The chain is built from TRBV20-1 and TRBJ2-7; 10 positions agree with TRBD2. The ends lost 3 bases at V and 6 bases at J; junction bases unmatched: 5. The V gene's germline CDR1 is DFQATT and CDR2 SNEGSKA (reference sequence). CDR3 length equals 13 residues. The chain's CDR3 is CSARALAGFEQYF. The CDR3 DNA reads TGCAGTGCTAGGGCACTAGCGGGGTTCGAGCAGTACTTC.

The chain has TRBV10-3 and TRBJ2-5; 9 positions match TRBD1. From germline, CDR1 is ENHRY and CDR2 SYGVKD. This CDR3 region has 14 residues. With V trimmed by 3 bases and J by 4 bases, 3 bases remained unmatched. The CDR3 spells CAISEGTGRETQYF. For the CDR3, the DNA is TGTGCCATCAGTGAAGGGACAGGGCGAGAGACCCAGTACTTC.

This clonotype was recorded at least ten times. The chain joins TRBV5-6 to TRBJ2-7, with D unclear. Per germline, CDR1 SGHDT and CDR2 YYEEEE. This CDR3 region has 14 residues. V was trimmed by 0 bases and J by 0 bases, leaving 7 bases between them. CDR3 bases: TGTGCCAGCAGCTTGGCCGGCAGCTCCTACGAGCAGTACTTC. This gives the protein CASSLAGSSYEQYF.

This clonotype was counted at least ten times. This rearrangement joins TRBV5-1 to TRBJ1-1; a possible D gene is TRBD1 (5 bases). The CDR3 runs to 15 residues. Germline-derived CDR1 and CDR2 are SGHRS and YFSETQ. V was shortened by 0 bases and J by 2 bases, with 11 bases between the two germline ends. CDR3 protein: CASSLGGLVNTEAFF. In nucleotides, the CDR3 is TGCGCCAGCAGCTTGGGGGGGTTAGTCAACACTGAAGCTTTCTTT.

CDR3 residues: CSARAAQRGPQETQYF. The CDR3 nucleotides are TGCAGTGCTAGAGCGGCCCAGCGGGGGCCCCAAGAGACCCAGTACTTC. This chain joins TRBV20-1 and TRBJ2-5, with 8 bases matching TRBD2. Germline V gene data show CDR1 as DFQATT and CDR2 as SNEGSKA (reference sequence). The CDR3 consists of 16 residues. Trimming cost V 1 base and J 1 base; bases outside gene matches: 8.

The chain links TRBV7-3 to TRBJ2-2, with TRBD1 identical over 9 bases. This CDR3 has 14 residues. Germline CDR1 reads SGHTA; CDR2 reads FQGTGA. V gave up 6 bases and J gave up 9 bases; unmatched junction bases: 8. The CDR3 sequence: CASSRTGAGRELFF. In DNA form, the CDR3 reads TGTGCCAGCAGTCGGACAGGGGCGGGCAGGGAGCTGTTTTTT.

For the CDR3, the DNA is TGTGCCAGCAGCCTAGGGACAGGGGGCGCGGCGGGCGCTTTCTTT. This gives the protein CASSLGTGGAAGAFF. The chain has TRBV11-2 and TRBJ1-1, with TRBD1 matching 12 bases. V gave up 5 bases and J gave up 11 bases; unmatched junction bases: 12. The germline CDR1 and CDR2 sequences are SGHAT and FQNNGV. This CDR3 contains 15 residues.

Many counts were recorded for this clonotype. The chain is built from TRBV30 and TRBJ2-2; perhaps TRBD2 as D (6 bases). This CDR3 has 15 residues. V gave up 5 bases and J gave up 4 bases, with 17 bases separating them. CDR1 is GTSNPN, CDR2 SVGIG, per germline (reference sequence). The CDR3 protein is CAWSLASLGTGELFF. The DNA for the CDR3 is TGTGCCTGGTCTCTAGCGTCTCTCGGCACCGGGGAGCTGTTTTTT.